The text below deals with one TCR beta chain. The antigen is not known. These data belong to a study of T cell responses to AZD1222 COVID-19 vaccine. Whole-study results and caveats: Compared with day 0, the breadth and depth of the Spike-specific TCR repertoire rose significantly after two doses of AZD1222.

The assay was immunoSEQ multiplex PCR, and TCRdb's table has in-frame clones only and misses some. The table includes more than 80,000 clones, approximately 89% detected once. The CDR3 consists of 17 residues. The ends were cut back, 5 bases at V and 2 bases at J, with 18 bases in the middle. Germline lookup yields CDR1 MDHEN and CDR2 SYDVKM. The sequencing here drew on peripheral blood, taken 28 days after the second AZD1222 dose. The sequence derives from an adult who received the AZD1222 COVID-19 vaccine. This chain joins TRBV28 and TRBJ2-2; possible D gene TRBD2, 6 bases. CDR3 nucleotides: TGTGCCAGCAGTACCCTCACTAGCAGTCGAAACACCGGGGAGCTGTTTTTT. This translates into CASSTLTSSRNTGELFF.